The following is a TCR beta chain sequence with its context. Its cognate antigen is unknown. Germline V gene lookup returns CDR1 MDHEN and CDR2 SYDVKM. The CDR3 contains 14 residues. The germline V and J ends were trimmed by 2 bases and 2 bases, with 7 bases remaining between them. Produced via immunoSEQ multiplex PCR; TCRdb's table is partial and in-frame only. The sample holds fewer than 400,000 clones, 86% seen once. The data are from a study of cytomegalovirus exposure and HLA in healthy donors. Study conclusions and caveats: Many donors carried some public TCRs, although rarity characterized most TCR sequences.

The source is a woman younger than 30 in good health and CMV-seronegative. Sequencing used PBMCs. The chain is built from TRBV28 and TRBJ2-4; D call uncertain. The CDR3 reads CASSLGETKNIQYF. Written as DNA, the CDR3 is TGTGCCAGCAGTTTAGGAGAGACCAAAAACATTCAGTACTTC.